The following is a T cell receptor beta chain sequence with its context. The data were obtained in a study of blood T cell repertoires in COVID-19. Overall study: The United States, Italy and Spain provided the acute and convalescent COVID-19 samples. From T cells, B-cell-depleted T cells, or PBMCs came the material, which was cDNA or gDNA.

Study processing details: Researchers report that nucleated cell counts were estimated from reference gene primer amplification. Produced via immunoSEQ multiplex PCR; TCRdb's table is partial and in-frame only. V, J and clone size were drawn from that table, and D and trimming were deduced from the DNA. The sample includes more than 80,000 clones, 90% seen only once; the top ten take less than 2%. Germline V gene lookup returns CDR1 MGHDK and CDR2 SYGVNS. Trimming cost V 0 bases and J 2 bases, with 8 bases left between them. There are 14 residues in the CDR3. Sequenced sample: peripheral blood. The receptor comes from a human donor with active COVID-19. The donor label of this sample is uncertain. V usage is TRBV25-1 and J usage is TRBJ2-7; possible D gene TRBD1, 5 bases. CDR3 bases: TGTGCCAGCAGTGAATATAAGGGGACCTACGAGCAGTACTTC. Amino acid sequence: CASSEYKGTYEQYF.